The sequence of this T cell receptor beta chain was determined in a study of radiotherapy plus CTLA-4 blockade in lung cancer. Findings and limits, study-wide: Response, reportedly, was best predicted by interferon-beta along with early blood T cell clone dynamics.

It was focal radiation plus CTLA-4 blockade with ipilimumab that patients with chemo-refractory metastatic non-small-cell lung cancer received. Profiled with immunoSEQ multiplex PCR; TCRdb holds only in-frame clones, not every one. The sample has roughly 80,000 clones, roughly 74% seen once. Turning to this clone: Its target is unknown.

The sequences come from peripheral blood, collected from a patient treated with radiotherapy plus ipilimumab. The clonotype originates from a human donor with non-small cell lung cancer whose response to radiotherapy plus ipilimumab could not be evaluated.

The CDR3 sequence is CASRPKVGGRGDEQFF. The DNA of the CDR3 is TGTGCAAGTCGCCCTAAGGTGGGGGGGCGCGGCGATGAGCAGTTCTTC. The rearrangement joins TRBV12-2 to TRBJ2-1; the D call of TRBD2 is as the table states it, not checked on the DNA. TRBV12-2 is tagged as a pseudogene. The CDR3 is 16 residues long.